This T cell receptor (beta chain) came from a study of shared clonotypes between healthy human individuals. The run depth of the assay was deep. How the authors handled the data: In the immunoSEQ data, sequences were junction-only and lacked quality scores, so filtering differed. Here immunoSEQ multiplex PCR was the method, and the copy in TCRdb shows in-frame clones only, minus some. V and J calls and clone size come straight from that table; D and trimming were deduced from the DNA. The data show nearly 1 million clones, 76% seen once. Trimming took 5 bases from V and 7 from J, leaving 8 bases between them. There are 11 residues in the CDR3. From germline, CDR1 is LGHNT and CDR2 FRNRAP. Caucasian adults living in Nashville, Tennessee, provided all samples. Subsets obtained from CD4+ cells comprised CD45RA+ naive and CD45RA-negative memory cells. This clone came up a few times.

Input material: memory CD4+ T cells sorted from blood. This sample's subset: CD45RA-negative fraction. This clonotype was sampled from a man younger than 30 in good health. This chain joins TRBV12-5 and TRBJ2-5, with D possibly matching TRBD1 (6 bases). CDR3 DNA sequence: TGTGCTAGTGGTAAAGGGGGGACCCAGTACTTC. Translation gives CASGKGGTQYF.